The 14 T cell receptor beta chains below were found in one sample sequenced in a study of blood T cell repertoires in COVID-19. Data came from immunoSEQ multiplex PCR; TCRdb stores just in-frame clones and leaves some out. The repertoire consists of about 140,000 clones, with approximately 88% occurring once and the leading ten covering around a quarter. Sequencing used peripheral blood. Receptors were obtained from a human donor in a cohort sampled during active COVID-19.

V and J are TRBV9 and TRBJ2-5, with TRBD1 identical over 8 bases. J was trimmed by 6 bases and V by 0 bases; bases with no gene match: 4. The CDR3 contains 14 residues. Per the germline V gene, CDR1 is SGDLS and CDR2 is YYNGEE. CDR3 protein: CASSVDTGGQTQYF. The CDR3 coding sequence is TGTGCCAGCAGCGTAGATACAGGGGGACAGACCCAGTACTTC.

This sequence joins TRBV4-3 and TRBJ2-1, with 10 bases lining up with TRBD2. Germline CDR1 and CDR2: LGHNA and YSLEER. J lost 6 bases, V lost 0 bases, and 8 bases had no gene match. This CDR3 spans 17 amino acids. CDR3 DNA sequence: TGCGCCAGCAGCCAAGATGGAGCGGGGGGGTCTGCCAATGAGCAGTTCTTC. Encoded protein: CASSQDGAGGSANEQFF.

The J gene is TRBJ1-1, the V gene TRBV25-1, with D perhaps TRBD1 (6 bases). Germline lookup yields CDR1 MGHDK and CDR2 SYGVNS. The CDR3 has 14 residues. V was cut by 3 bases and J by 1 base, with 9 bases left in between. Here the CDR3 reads CASSENRENTEAFF. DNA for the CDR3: TGTGCCAGCAGTGAGAACAGGGAGAACACTGAAGCTTTCTTT.

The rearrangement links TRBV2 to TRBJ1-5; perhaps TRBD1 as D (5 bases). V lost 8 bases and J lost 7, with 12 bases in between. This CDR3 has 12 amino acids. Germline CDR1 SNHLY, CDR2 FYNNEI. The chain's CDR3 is CASGRDHQPQHF. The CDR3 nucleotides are TGTGCCAGCGGCAGGGATCACCAGCCCCAGCATTTT.

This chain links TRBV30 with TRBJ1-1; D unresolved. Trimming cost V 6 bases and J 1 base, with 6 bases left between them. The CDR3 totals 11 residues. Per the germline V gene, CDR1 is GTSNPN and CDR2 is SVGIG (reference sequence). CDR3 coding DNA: TGTGCCTGTACCGGGAACACTGAAGCTTTCTTT. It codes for CACTGNTEAFF.

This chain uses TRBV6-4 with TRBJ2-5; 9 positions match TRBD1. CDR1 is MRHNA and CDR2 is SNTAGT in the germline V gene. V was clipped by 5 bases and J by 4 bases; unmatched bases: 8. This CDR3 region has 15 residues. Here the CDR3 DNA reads TGTGCCAGCAGTCCGGACAGGGGATCCCCAGAGACCCAGTACTTC. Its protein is CASSPDRGSPETQYF.

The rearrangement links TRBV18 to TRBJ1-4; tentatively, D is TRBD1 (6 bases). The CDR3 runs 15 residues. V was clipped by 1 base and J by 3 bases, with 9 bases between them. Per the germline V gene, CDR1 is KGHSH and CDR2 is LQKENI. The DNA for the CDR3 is TGTGCCAGCTCACCACTGGGGGCGCCTAATGAAAAACTGTTTTTT. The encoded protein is CASSPLGAPNEKLFF.

The CDR3 region is CASSYSQGVGEQYF. The CDR3 nucleotides are TGTGCCAGCAGTTACTCCCAGGGTGTGGGCGAGCAGTACTTC. V is TRBV6-5 and J is TRBJ2-7; a weak D match, TRBD1 (5 bases). Germline V gene sequence: CDR1 MNHEY, CDR2 SVGAGI. CDR3 length: 14 residues. The V and J ends lost 0 bases and 6 bases respectively, with 12 bases between them.

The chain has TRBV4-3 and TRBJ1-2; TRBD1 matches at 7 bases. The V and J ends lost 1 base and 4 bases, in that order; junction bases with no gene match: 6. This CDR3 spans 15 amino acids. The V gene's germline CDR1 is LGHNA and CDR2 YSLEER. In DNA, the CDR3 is TGCGCCAGCAGCCAAGTAATAACAGGGGCCTATGGCTACACCTTC. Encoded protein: CASSQVITGAYGYTF.

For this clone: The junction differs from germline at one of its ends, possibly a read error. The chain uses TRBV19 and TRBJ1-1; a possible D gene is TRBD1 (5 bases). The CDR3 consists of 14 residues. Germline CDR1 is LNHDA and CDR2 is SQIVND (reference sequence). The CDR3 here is CASSKTALNTEAFF. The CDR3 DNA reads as TGTGCCAGTAGTAAGACAGCTTTGAATACTGAAGCTTTCTTT. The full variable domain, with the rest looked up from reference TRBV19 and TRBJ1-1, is DGGITQSPKYLFRKEGQNVTLSCEQNLNHDAMYWYRQDPGQGLRLIYYSQIVNDFQKGDIAEGYSVSREKKESFPLTVTSAQKNPTAFYLCASSKTALNTEAFFGQGTRLTVV.

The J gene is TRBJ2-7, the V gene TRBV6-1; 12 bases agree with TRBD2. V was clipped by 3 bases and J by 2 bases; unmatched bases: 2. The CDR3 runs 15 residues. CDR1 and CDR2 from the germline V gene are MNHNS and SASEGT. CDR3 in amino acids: CASSDASGGAYEQYF. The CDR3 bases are TGTGCCAGCAGTGACGCTAGCGGGGGGGCCTACGAGCAGTACTTC.

The chain's CDR3 is CASSSRTYEQYF. CDR3 DNA: TGTGCCAGCAGTAGCAGGACCTACGAGCAGTACTTC. The chain recombines TRBV12-3 or TRBV12-4 with TRBJ2-7; no definite D call. CDR3 size: 12 residues. V dropped 5 bases and J dropped 2 bases, with 7 bases sitting between them.

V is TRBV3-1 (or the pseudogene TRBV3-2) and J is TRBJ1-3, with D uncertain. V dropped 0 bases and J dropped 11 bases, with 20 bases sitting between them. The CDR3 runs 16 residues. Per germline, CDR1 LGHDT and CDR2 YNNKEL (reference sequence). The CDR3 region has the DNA TGTGCCAGCAGCCAAGATTTTGGTTCCAACGGCGGCGCCATATATTTT. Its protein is CASSQDFGSNGGAIYF.

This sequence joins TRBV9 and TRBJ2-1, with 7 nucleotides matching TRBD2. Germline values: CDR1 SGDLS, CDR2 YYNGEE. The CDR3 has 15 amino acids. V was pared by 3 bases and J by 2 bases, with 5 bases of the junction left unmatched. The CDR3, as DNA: TGTGCCAGCAGCGAAGGGACTAATCCCTACAATGAGCAGTTCTTC. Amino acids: CASSEGTNPYNEQFF.